This TCR beta chain comes out of a study of spatial heterogeneity in lung cancer. Germline V gene sequence: CDR1 GTSNPN, CDR2 SVGIG (reference sequence). The CDR3 runs 15 residues. V dropped 5 bases and J dropped 4; count of bases not matched to a gene: 13. TCRdb used MiXCR to reprocess the 5' RACE reads, holding one entry per CDR3 protein. This sample has around 44,000 distinct CDR3 sequences, with 10% found just once. Time point specified: blood at routine non-recurrence follow-up after resection. The chain joins TRBV30 to TRBJ2-5; TRBD1 matches at 7 bases. Sequencing used PBMCs, obtained at follow-up. This TCR came from a female donor with early-stage non-small cell lung cancer. This chain's CDR3 is CAWDPVIRGSETQYF. The DNA of the CDR3 is TGTGCCTGGGACCCCGTCATCAGGGGGTCAGAGACCCAGTACTTC.